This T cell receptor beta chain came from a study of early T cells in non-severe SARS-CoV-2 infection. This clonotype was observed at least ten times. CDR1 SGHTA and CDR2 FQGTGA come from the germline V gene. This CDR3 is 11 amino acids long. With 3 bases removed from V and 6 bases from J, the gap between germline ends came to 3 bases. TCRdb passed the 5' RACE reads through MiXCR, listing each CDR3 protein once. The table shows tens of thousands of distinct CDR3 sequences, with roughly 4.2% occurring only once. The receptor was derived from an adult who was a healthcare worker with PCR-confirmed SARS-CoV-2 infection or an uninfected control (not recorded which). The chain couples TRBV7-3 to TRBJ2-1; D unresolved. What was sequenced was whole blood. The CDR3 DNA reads TGTGCCAGCAGCTTTAGCAATGAGCAGTTCTTC. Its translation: CASSFSNEQFF.